This T cell receptor beta chain emerged from a study of shared clonotypes between healthy human individuals. Turning to the study itself: Researchers drew samples from a couple of women and a few men aged 18 to 49.

Germline loops: CDR1 MGHRA, CDR2 YSYEKL. The ends were cut back, 5 bases at V and 1 base at J, with 13 bases in the middle. This CDR3 is 15 amino acids long. The deep-level immunoSEQ assay was used. The data were produced by immunoSEQ multiplex PCR, yet TCRdb's version contains in-frame clones alone and is incomplete. The sample carries some 2 million clones, about 95% recorded once. CD45RO-negative, CCR7-positively selected cells formed the naive CD8 fraction, excluding terminally differentiated effector memory CD45RA+ cells. This sequence originates from a man aged 18 to 30 in good health. The specimen was naive CD8+ T cells sorted from blood. The chain combines TRBV4-1 with TRBJ2-3, with no clear D. The CDR3 loop is CASSEPVGRTDTQYF. The CDR3 nucleotides read TGCGCCAGCAGCGAACCAGTGGGCCGCACAGATACGCAGTATTTT.